These 6 T cell receptor beta chains share one sample of origin, sequenced in a study of prognosis after radiotherapy for stage I lung cancer. TCR beta CDR3 amplification from genomic DNA was performed by two-round multiplex PCR. Amplification during the initial PCR round employed primers specific to each TRBV and TRBJ gene. TCRdb reanalysed the multiplex PCR reads using MiXCR and keeps one entry per CDR3 protein. The sample has fewer than 65,000 distinct CDR3 sequences, about 35% seen once. The specimen comprised PBMCs, sampled before or after stereotactic body radiation therapy (not recorded which). The origin of the receptors is a donor over 45 with non-small cell lung cancer.

This clonotype was detected ten times or more. The chain uses TRBV5-4 and TRBJ1-2; TRBD1 matches 8 bases. V shed 1 base and J 9 bases; nucleotides not matched to a gene: 8. The CDR3 extends over 14 amino acids. Germline loops: CDR1 SGHNT, CDR2 YYREEE (reference sequence). CDR3 in amino acids: CASSLQGAGLSYTF. CDR3 in DNA: TGTGCCAGCAGCTTGCAGGGGGCCGGTTTAAGCTACACCTTC.

This clonotype was counted between two and nine times. The gene calls are TRBV7-9 and TRBJ1-2; 7 bases are a match to TRBD1. Germline loops: CDR1 SEHNR, CDR2 FQNEAQ (reference sequence). V lost 5 bases and J lost 3; bases outside the gene matches: 6. This CDR3 contains 14 residues. The chain's CDR3 is CASSSRQGDYGYTF. CDR3 sequence (DNA): TGTGCCAGCAGCAGCCGACAGGGAGACTATGGCTACACCTTC.

The rearrangement links TRBV6-2 or TRBV6-3 to TRBJ2-7, with D possibly TRBD1 on 5 matching bases. The CDR3 is 17 residues long. Germline values: CDR1 MNHEY, CDR2 SVGEGT. V dropped 5 bases and J dropped 2 bases, with 22 bases sitting between them. The CDR3 region is CASSPGLWGGPPYEQYF. As DNA, the CDR3 is TGTGCCAGCAGTCCTGGCCTGTGGGGCGGACCCCCCTACGAGCAGTACTTC.

V gene TRBV14 combines with J gene TRBJ1-1; 9 bases match TRBD1. There are 17 residues in the CDR3. CDR1 is SGHDN and CDR2 is FVKESK in the germline V gene. Losses at the gene ends were 0 bases for V and 5 bases for J; bases not matched to a gene: 10. The CDR3 region has the DNA TGTGCCAGCAGCCAAGAAGGGGGACAGGGATTGCGGACTGAAGCTTTCTTT. Its protein is CASSQEGGQGLRTEAFF.

This clonotype was detected only a few times. The rearrangement joins TRBV10-3 to TRBJ1-6, with D perhaps TRBD1 (5 bases). This CDR3 is 15 amino acids long. Germline CDR1 reads ENHRY; CDR2 reads SYGVKD. V lost 4 bases and J lost 7, with 14 bases in between. The CDR3 here is CAISVKGDVNSPLHF. CDR3 DNA sequence: TGTGCCATCAGTGTTAAAGGGGATGTGAATTCACCCCTCCACTTT.

The rearrangement links TRBV6-2 or TRBV6-3 to TRBJ2-2; D gene unclear. V was clipped by 5 bases and J by 7 bases, with 14 bases between them. The V gene's germline CDR1 is MNHEY and CDR2 SVGEGT. The CDR3 contains 14 residues. As DNA, the CDR3 is TGTGCCAGCAGTGAAAACTATAGGATCGGGGAGCTGTTTTTT. Translation gives CASSENYRIGELFF.